One and the same sample provided the 27 T cell receptor beta chains below, sequenced in a study of response to subunit inactivated influenza vaccine. Using its own MiXCR run on the RT-PCR reads, TCRdb lists one record per CDR3 protein. Among 500,000 or so distinct CDR3 sequences listed, 15% to 20% were seen once. This material consisted of CD4+ T cells sorted from PBMCs, taken about 24 months after vaccination. These receptors were obtained from a man between 50 and 69 years old who received an inactivated influenza vaccine.

The V gene is TRBV30, the J gene TRBJ2-3, with TRBD1 identical over 8 bases. Per germline, CDR1 GTSNPN and CDR2 SVGIG (reference sequence). The CDR3 consists of 17 residues. Losses at the gene ends were 4 bases for V and 2 bases for J; bases not matched to a gene: 14. The CDR3 protein is CAWKRDRRRRATDTQYF. As DNA, the CDR3 is TGTGCCTGGAAACGGGACAGGCGAAGACGGGCCACAGATACGCAGTATTTT.

This clonotype was observed a few times. V usage is TRBV10-3 and J usage is TRBJ2-3, with TRBD2 matching over 8 bases. The CDR3 extends over 15 amino acids. The ends lost 3 bases at V and 0 bases at J; junction bases unmatched: 2. Germline V gene data show CDR1 as ENHRY and CDR2 as SYGVKD. For the CDR3, the DNA is TGTGCCATCAGTGACACTAGCGGTAGCACAGATACGCAGTATTTT. It encodes CAISDTSGSTDTQYF.

The chain joins TRBV24-1 to TRBJ1-5; D ambiguous. Germline V CDR1 and CDR2: KGHDR, SFDVKD. V dropped 4 bases and J dropped 4 bases, with 4 bases sitting between them. CDR3 size: 12 residues. Written as DNA, the CDR3 is TGTGCCACCAGTGACGCGAATCAGCCCCAGCATTTT. It yields the protein CATSDANQPQHF.

This clonotype has only a few counts. CDR3 sequence (DNA): TGCAGTGCTCCCATACCTTCGAGCTCCTACAATGAGCAGTTCTTC. Protein product: CSAPIPSSSYNEQFF. This rearrangement joins TRBV20-1 to TRBJ2-1; D remains ambiguous. The CDR3 runs 15 residues. Trimming stripped 5 bases from V and 0 bases from J, with 14 bases between. Germline-derived CDR1 and CDR2 are DFQATT and SNEGSKA (reference sequence).

This clonotype was recorded many times. Here the CDR3 DNA reads TGTGCCAGCACTTGGACAGGGAAAGCAGATACGCAGTATTTT. This translates into CASTWTGKADTQYF. The J gene is TRBJ2-3, the V gene TRBV2; 8 bases line up with TRBD1. The CDR3 has 14 amino acids. V shed 7 bases, J shed 4 bases, and the junction held 7 bases outside the gene matches. Germline V gene lookup returns CDR1 SNHLY and CDR2 FYNNEI.

In this sample, this clonotype turned up a few times. V usage is TRBV6-6 and J usage is TRBJ2-5, with D tentatively TRBD1 (5 bases). Trimming pared 5 bases from V and 2 bases from J, leaving 9 bases between. The CDR3 loop spans 13 amino acids. Germline V lookup: CDR1 MNHNY, CDR2 SVGAGI (reference sequence). The CDR3 is CASSGAVQETQYF. The CDR3 DNA is TGTGCCAGCAGTGGGGCGGTTCAAGAGACCCAGTACTTC.

The rearrangement links TRBV5-1 to TRBJ2-3; 14 bases are shared with TRBD2. CDR3 length equals 17 residues. The J segment lost 5 bases and the V segment lost 3 bases, leaving 8 bases of the junction unmatched. Germline V lookup: CDR1 SGHRS, CDR2 YFSETQ. The CDR3: CASSSLGLAGGLDTQYF. The CDR3, as DNA: TGCGCCAGCAGCTCATTAGGACTAGCGGGAGGCTTAGATACGCAGTATTTT. The whole variable domain, remainder taken from reference TRBV5-1 and TRBJ2-3, is KAGVTQTPRYLIKTRGQQVTLSCSPISGHRSVSWYQQTPGQGLQFLFEYFSETQRNKGNFPGRFSGRQFSNSRSEMNVSTLELGDSALYLCASSSLGLAGGLDTQYFGPGTRLTVL.

This clonotype was seen a few times. This chain connects TRBV25-1 to TRBJ2-7; D remains ambiguous. This CDR3 spans 12 amino acids. V dropped 5 bases and J dropped 6 bases, with 11 bases sitting between them. Germline lookup yields CDR1 MGHDK and CDR2 SYGVNS. The CDR3 coding sequence is TGTGCCAGCAGTTTCGAGGTCGGCGAGCAGTACTTC. It translates to CASSFEVGEQYF.

This clonotype was observed once. The J gene is TRBJ1-5, the V gene TRBV6-1; D is perhaps TRBD1 (5 bases). Germline V gives CDR1 MNHNS, CDR2 SASEGT. The CDR3 is made up of 14 amino acids. Trimming took off 7 bases at V and 1 base at J, with 11 bases between the two ends. The CDR3 sequence is CASTRDLSNQPQHF. In nucleotides, the CDR3 is TGTGCCAGCACTCGGGACCTCAGCAATCAGCCCCAGCATTTT.

Turning to this clonotype: A read error may be the cause here, since a much bigger clone is one base away. This sequence joins TRBV12-3 or TRBV12-4 and TRBJ2-7; 7 nucleotides align to TRBD1. The J segment lost 3 bases and the V segment lost 8 bases, leaving 22 bases of the junction unmatched. CDR3 size: 18 residues. The CDR3 spells CASCKTGKGLEGGYEQYF. The CDR3, as DNA: TGTGCCAGCTGTAAGACAGGGAAGGGGCTGGAAGGGGGCTACGAGCAGTACTTC.

The chain is built from TRBV24-1 and TRBJ2-3, with a possible D match to TRBD1 (5 bases). V was cut by 8 bases and J by 1 base, with 9 bases left in between. CDR1 KGHDR and CDR2 SFDVKD come from the germline V gene. The CDR3 extends over 13 amino acids. The CDR3 DNA reads as TGTGCCACCAAGGGGCTAGGCACAGATACGCAGTATTTT. Translation gives CATKGLGTDTQYF.

This clonotype was found a few times. The chain joins TRBV29-1 to TRBJ2-1; the match to TRBD2 covers 8 bases. Germline V gene data show CDR1 as SQVTM and CDR2 as ANQGSEA. CDR3 size: 13 residues. Trimming removed 7 bases from V and 9 bases from J; junction bases left unmatched: 11. The CDR3 region is CSACGGRGGEQFF. CDR3 in DNA: TGCAGCGCCTGCGGGGGGCGGGGTGGTGAGCAGTTCTTC.

This clonotype occurred a few times. The chain uses TRBV10-3 and TRBJ2-3; TRBD2 agrees at 8 bases. The V segment lost 0 bases and the J segment 1 base; nucleotides outside the gene matches: 6. This CDR3 region has 17 residues. Per the germline V gene, CDR1 is ENHRY and CDR2 is SYGVKD. CDR3 sequence (DNA): TGTGCCATCAGTGAGTCGGAAGCACTAGCGGGCACAGATACGCAGTATTTT. This sequence encodes CAISESEALAGTDTQYF.

This chain links TRBV19 with TRBJ1-6; 9 positions agree with TRBD1. CDR1 and CDR2 (germline): LNHDA, SQIVND (reference sequence). V trimming: 5 bases; J trimming: 9 bases; junction bases outside the gene matches: 8. The CDR3 is made up of 15 amino acids. The CDR3 spells CASSPLGDRVSPLHF. The CDR3 DNA reads as TGTGCCAGTAGTCCCCTCGGGGACAGGGTTTCACCCCTCCACTTT.

The chain has TRBV7-2 and TRBJ1-2; 10 nucleotides line up with TRBD1. The CDR3 runs to 17 residues. Germline V CDR1 and CDR2: SGHTA, FQGNSA. Trimming at V came to 1 base and at J to 4 bases, leaving 9 bases not matched to a gene. The CDR3 bases are TGTGCCAGCAGCTTAGGGTCACCGGGACAGGGGCGCTATGGCTACACCTTC. Residues: CASSLGSPGQGRYGYTF.

In DNA, the CDR3 is TGTGCCAGCAGAACCGGGACTAGTTATATCGGCGATACGCAGTATTTT. Protein: CASRTGTSYIGDTQYF. The V call is TRBV12-3 or TRBV12-4, the J call TRBJ2-3; 8 bases match TRBD2. The CDR3 consists of 16 residues. With V trimmed by 6 bases and J by 6 bases, 14 bases remained unmatched.

This rearrangement joins TRBV5-1 to TRBJ2-5; TRBD1 matches 9 bases. The CDR3 contains 15 residues. V dropped 3 bases and J dropped 2; count of bases not matched to a gene: 5. Germline V gene data show CDR1 as SGHRS and CDR2 as YFSETQ. The chain's CDR3 is CASSSGTGTQETQYF. CDR3 nucleotides: TGCGCCAGCAGCTCGGGGACAGGGACACAAGAGACCCAGTACTTC.

The V and J genes are TRBV10-3 and TRBJ1-5; TRBD1 matches at 7 bases. The CDR3 contains 13 residues. V trimming: 10 bases; J trimming: 5 bases; junction bases outside the gene matches: 8. Germline V gene lookup returns CDR1 ENHRY and CDR2 SYGVKD. The CDR3 sequence: CATGTAIYQPQHF. The DNA for the CDR3 is TGTGCCACCGGGACAGCGATTTATCAGCCCCAGCATTTT.

The V and J genes are TRBV20-1 and TRBJ1-5; D is unclear. Germline assignment: CDR1 DFQATT and CDR2 SNEGSKA (reference sequence). This CDR3 is 13 amino acids long. The V gene lost 3 bases and the J gene lost 3 bases, with 9 bases spanning the gap. The CDR3 nucleotides are TGCAGTGCTAGGTCCCAGGTCAATCAGCCCCAGCATTTT. It translates to CSARSQVNQPQHF.

The CDR3 coding sequence is TGTGCCAGCAGTGGAGGGAAGGATCCCTACGAGCAGTACTTC. This codes for CASSGGKDPYEQYF. This chain links TRBV28 with TRBJ2-7, with a tentative D call TRBD2 (6 bases). Germline assignment: CDR1 MDHEN and CDR2 SYDVKM. The CDR3 consists of 14 residues. With 5 bases removed from V and 2 bases from J, the gap between germline ends came to 13 bases.

In its sample, this clonotype was seen a few times. The rearrangement joins TRBV6-1 to TRBJ2-1; D assignment may be TRBD1 or TRBD2 (8 bases each). The V gene's germline CDR1 is MNHNS and CDR2 SASEGT. The length of the CDR3 is 15 residues. The V end was cut by 5 bases, the J end by 7 bases, with 18 bases between. CDR3 sequence (DNA): TGTGCCAGCAGTAAAGGGACTAGACAGGGGAATGAGCAGTTCTTC. This sequence encodes CASSKGTRQGNEQFF.

This sequence joins TRBV6-5 and TRBJ2-1; 8 bases map to TRBD2. The CDR3 has 14 residues. The trim removed 2 bases at V and 5 bases at J, leaving 2 bases unmatched. The germline gives CDR1 MNHEY, CDR2 SVGAGI. The CDR3 DNA reads TGTGCCAGCAGTTACGCCGGGGGGGACAATGAGCAGTTCTTC. Translating it yields CASSYAGGDNEQFF.

In its sample, this clonotype was seen many times. The rearrangement joins TRBV7-2 to TRBJ2-3, with 7 bases that match TRBD1. The CDR3 spans 14 residues. Looked up from germline, CDR1 is SGHTA and CDR2 is FQGNSA. Trimming took 6 bases from V and 1 from J; bases not matched to a gene: 4. DNA for the CDR3: TGTGCCAGCAGGAGAGACAGGGGCACAGATACGCAGTATTTT. It specifies CASRRDRGTDTQYF.

This clonotype was recorded a few times. This chain links TRBV7-2 with TRBJ2-3, with D hard to call. Germline assignment: CDR1 SGHTA and CDR2 FQGNSA. This CDR3 has 14 residues. Deletions cut 4 bases from V and 4 bases from J, with 12 bases between. CDR3 sequence: CASSSRPPADTQYF. For the CDR3, the DNA is TGTGCCAGCAGCTCGCGCCCTCCCGCAGATACGCAGTATTTT.

This chain links TRBV12-3 or TRBV12-4 with TRBJ2-1; 9 positions match TRBD2. CDR3 length equals 13 residues. V lost 8 bases and J lost 9; bases outside the gene matches: 8. CDR3 region: CASGREGRSEQFF. In nucleotides, the CDR3 is TGTGCCAGCGGGCGGGAGGGCCGGAGTGAGCAGTTCTTC.

This chain uses TRBV12-3 or TRBV12-4 with TRBJ1-1; 9 nucleotides align to TRBD1. The CDR3 totals 14 residues. The V segment lost 6 bases and the J segment 3 bases; nucleotides outside the gene matches: 5. DNA for the CDR3: TGTGCCAGCAGACCGGGACAGGGCTACACTGAAGCTTTCTTT. As protein: CASRPGQGYTEAFF.

This clonotype was observed a handful of times. This chain joins TRBV4-2 and TRBJ2-5; 11 nucleotides line up with TRBD2. This CDR3 is 15 amino acids long. V was pared by 3 bases and J by 5 bases, with 5 bases of the junction left unmatched. Germline assignment: CDR1 LGHNA and CDR2 YNFKEQ. CDR3 nucleotide sequence: TGTGCCAGCAGCCAGGGGACTAGCGGAATCGAGACCCAGTACTTC. Amino acid sequence: CASSQGTSGIETQYF.